Given below is one T cell receptor beta chain in context. Trimming left V 4 bases short and J 0 bases short, with 11 bases between. Per germline, CDR1 SNHLY and CDR2 FYNNEI. The CDR3 is made up of 15 amino acids. This entry belongs to a study of blood T cell repertoires in COVID-19. Authors' processing steps: Estimation of nucleated cell counts relied on the amplification of reference gene primers. Sequencing was performed with immunoSEQ multiplex PCR; in TCRdb, only in-frame clones are kept and a portion is missing. D and trimming come from the DNA, and the V and J calls and clone size come from that table. The data hold about half a million clones, with 89% observed a single time. A Seattle source enrolled patients during active infection and followed them longitudinally.

Sequenced sample: peripheral blood. The chain is built from TRBV2 and TRBJ2-3; D is possibly TRBD1 (5 bases). The receptor was isolated from a man younger than 30 with COVID-19, enrolled during active disease. The CDR3 sequence is CASSGQGASTDTQYF. Written as DNA, the CDR3 is TGTGCCAGCAGTGGCCAAGGGGCTAGCACAGATACGCAGTATTTT.